What follows is one TCR beta chain and its context. Its matching antigen is unknown. Libraries were prepared by immunoSEQ multiplex PCR; TCRdb keeps only in-frame clonotypes and omits some of them. The sample carries roughly 1,100,000 clones, about 74% recorded once. This record belongs to a study of shared clonotypes between healthy human individuals. Study-level points and caveats: The naive CD4 repertoires of several donors were compared, and roughly 5% of clonotypes were shared.

The clonotype was recovered from a man between 18 and 29 years old in good health. Sample: memory CD4+ T cells sorted from blood. The subset: CD45RA-negative fraction.

CDR3 amino acids: CASSLGIAGGPVQETQYF. CDR3 DNA: TGCGCCAGCAGCTTGGGGATAGCGGGAGGGCCGGTCCAAGAGACCCAGTACTTC. This chain connects TRBV5-1 to TRBJ2-5; 11 bases fit TRBD2. The length of the CDR3 is 18 residues. Trimming took 0 bases from V and 1 from J; bases not matched to a gene: 8. The germline gives CDR1 SGHRS, CDR2 YFSETQ.